The present T cell receptor beta chain was sequenced within a study of shared T cell receptors in the human thymus. The protocol was immunoSEQ multiplex PCR, while the TCRdb copy is restricted to in-frame clones and leaves out a portion. The table has some 640,000 clones, about 89% seen once. CDR1 and CDR2 (germline): SGHTA, FQGNSA. J was trimmed by 7 bases and V by 1 base; bases with no gene match: 3. This CDR3 comprises 15 residues. These records were also assigned to another study, of human thymus T cells. That paper adds: Thymus specimens were resections from corrective heart surgery.

The receptor's source is a boy under two years old with a congenital heart defect. Sequencing was performed on thymocytes. This chain uses TRBV7-2 with TRBJ1-3; 11 bases line up with TRBD1. This CDR3 reads CASSLGGQGANTIYF. As DNA, the CDR3 is TGTGCCAGCAGCTTAGGCGGACAGGGGGCGAACACCATATATTTT.